This TCR beta chain was sequenced during a study of blood T cells in healthy people across ages. This clonotype was detected many times. Per individual sample, total RNA of at least 6 micrograms was extracted. For the second PCR, which ran for roughly 6 to 11 cycles, a sample-barcoded 5' primer and a J-beta primer mix were used. TCRdb analysed the 5' RACE reads with MiXCR anew, one entry per CDR3 protein. This sample has 600,000 or so distinct CDR3 sequences, with under 30% found just once. The sequence came from a woman older than 75 in good health. The specimen was blood.

This CDR3 reads CASSQKSGRAVNTEAFF. CDR3 coding DNA: TGCGCCAGCAGCCAAAAGTCTGGTCGGGCCGTGAACACTGAAGCTTTCTTT. The chain couples TRBV4-3 to TRBJ1-1; D not resolved. Germline V gene lookup returns CDR1 LGHNA and CDR2 YSLEER. The CDR3 covers 17 residues. Trimming shortened V by 2 bases and J by 0 bases, and 16 bases separated the two germline ends.